A single sample gave rise to the 23 T cell receptor beta chains below, sequenced in a study of OX40 agonist ivuxolimab in advanced cancers. Produced via immunoSEQ multiplex PCR; TCRdb's table is partial and in-frame only. The repertoire holds tens of thousands of clones, nearly 90% seen once, with about 0.26% in the top ten. The material sequenced was CD4+ or CD8+ T cells sorted from blood, taken in a trial of the OX40 agonist ivuxolimab. These receptor sequences come from an adult with an advanced solid tumor such as melanoma, head and neck, liver or kidney cancer.

The J gene is TRBJ2-3, the V gene TRBV10-3; TRBD1 might be the D (6 bases). In germline, CDR1 is ENHRY, CDR2 SYGVKD. Trimming pared 8 bases from V and 3 bases from J, leaving 12 bases between. The CDR3 consists of 13 residues. The CDR3 loop reads CAILDRKTDTQYF. CDR3 DNA: TGTGCCATCTTGGACAGAAAAACAGATACGCAGTATTTT.

J is TRBJ1-1 and V is TRBV27, with unresolved D. This CDR3 has 15 residues. In germline, CDR1 is MNHEY, CDR2 SMNVEV (reference sequence). Trimming left V 5 bases short and J 8 bases short, with 21 bases between. The CDR3 reads CASSTSTDRRVEAFF. CDR3 nucleotide sequence: TGTGCCAGCAGTACCTCGACGGACCGAAGGGTAGAAGCTTTCTTT.

The chain employs TRBV11-3 and TRBJ2-3; weak D call: TRBD1 (6 bases). In germline, CDR1 is SGHNT, CDR2 YENEEA. The CDR3 sequence is 14 residues long. V lost 5 bases to trimming and J lost 8 bases, with 17 bases between them. The CDR3 protein is CASSIPTGFRTQYF. DNA for the CDR3: TGTGCCAGCAGCATACCCACAGGGTTTCGTACGCAGTATTTT.

V usage is TRBV10-3 and J usage is TRBJ2-3, with a possible D match to TRBD2 (6 bases). Trimming shortened V by 4 bases and J by 0 bases, and 11 bases separated the two germline ends. Germline CDR1 and CDR2: ENHRY and SYGVKD. This CDR3 is built from 15 residues. The CDR3 nucleotides are TGTGCCATCAGTGTGGGACTGGATAGCACAGATACGCAGTATTTT. Encoded protein: CAISVGLDSTDTQYF.

The V call is TRBV19, the J call TRBJ1-5; D is ambiguous. Germline CDR1 LNHDA, CDR2 SQIVND (reference sequence). V was shortened by 1 base and J by 1 base, with 14 bases between the two germline ends. CDR3 length equals 17 residues. The chain's CDR3 is CASSIAFGEASNQPQHF. CDR3 DNA sequence: TGTGCCAGTAGTATAGCCTTTGGGGAGGCCAGCAATCAGCCCCAGCATTTT.

The chain carries TRBV2 and TRBJ2-5; 10 nucleotides match TRBD2. Germline assignment: CDR1 SNHLY and CDR2 FYNNEI. J lost 2 bases, V lost 8 bases, and 8 bases had no gene match. The CDR3 length is 15 residues. CDR3 sequence (DNA): TGTGCCAGCGAGGGGAGCGGGAGGGGGCAAGAGACCCAGTACTTC. Its translation: CASEGSGRGQETQYF.

The J gene is TRBJ1-5, the V gene TRBV10-3, with 10 bases lining up with TRBD1. With V trimmed by 2 bases and J by 6 bases, 16 bases remained unmatched. The germline gives CDR1 ENHRY, CDR2 SYGVKD. The CDR3 is 19 residues long. The CDR3 DNA is TGTGCCATCAGTGAGGAGAGACAGGGGGCCCGTATCGAGGGTCAGCCCCAGCATTTT. This encodes CAISEERQGARIEGQPQHF.

Remarks on this clone: At one of its ends the junction is not consistent with the germline gene, which may arise from a read error. CDR3 protein: CASSLAGGGTEAFF. In nucleotides, the CDR3 is TGTGCCAGCAGCCTAGCGGGGGGAGGCACTGAAGCTTTCTTT. The chain is built from TRBV7-2 and TRBJ1-1; D possibly corresponds to TRBD1 (5 bases). The CDR3 is 14 residues long. The germline CDR1 and CDR2 sequences are SGHTA and FQGNSA.

This rearrangement joins TRBV7-8 to TRBJ1-6; perhaps TRBD1 as D (6 bases). The germline gives CDR1 SGHVS, CDR2 FQNEAQ. Deletions cut 2 bases from V and 7 bases from J, with 18 bases between. This CDR3 spans 17 amino acids. The CDR3 DNA is TGTGCCAGCAGCTTAAACACAGGGCACCTTACGAATTCACCCCTCCACTTT. It specifies CASSLNTGHLTNSPLHF.

This chain joins TRBV9 and TRBJ2-1, with TRBD2 matching 13 bases. This CDR3 comprises 16 residues. The junction had 9 bases not matched to a gene; V was cut back by 3 bases and J by 9 bases. Germline loops: CDR1 SGDLS, CDR2 YYNGEE. The CDR3 reads CASSGTGLAGVSEQFF. DNA of the CDR3: TGTGCCAGCAGCGGGACAGGACTAGCGGGAGTGAGTGAGCAGTTCTTC.

J is TRBJ1-5 and V is TRBV4-1; TRBD1 matches at 8 bases. This CDR3 region has 17 residues. V lost 4 bases and J lost 11; bases outside the gene matches: 19. CDR1 and CDR2 (germline): MGHRA, YSYEKL. The CDR3 is CASSLNFEGQGKRSQHF. The CDR3 DNA reads TGCGCCAGCAGCCTCAATTTCGAAGGACAGGGCAAGAGGTCCCAGCATTTT.

The chain combines TRBV6-6 with TRBJ1-5; 8 bases are shared with TRBD1. Germline V lookup: CDR1 MNHNY, CDR2 SVGAGI (reference sequence). This CDR3 has 15 residues. The J segment lost 2 bases and the V segment lost 5 bases, leaving 5 bases of the junction unmatched. CDR3 sequence (DNA): TGTGCCAGCAGTCCGACAGGGGTCGGCAATCAGCCCCAGCATTTT. Residues: CASSPTGVGNQPQHF.

The chain has TRBV29-1 and TRBJ2-1; 12 nucleotides agree with TRBD2. V lost 6 bases to trimming and J lost 3 bases; unmatched junction nucleotides: 12. The CDR3 contains 17 residues. Germline CDR1 reads SQVTM; CDR2 reads ANQGSEA. The CDR3 sequence: CSVNYLGLAGLYNEQFF. The CDR3, as DNA: TGCAGCGTAAACTACCTAGGACTAGCGGGGCTCTACAATGAGCAGTTCTTC.

The chain employs TRBV6-1 and TRBJ1-6; possibly TRBD1 for D (6 bases). The germline V gene has CDR1 MNHNS and CDR2 SASEGT. The length of the CDR3 is 17 residues. Trimming took off 2 bases at V and 3 bases at J, with 14 bases between the two ends. In DNA form, the CDR3 reads TGTGCCAGCAGTGAACAACAGGGTAACGGCTATAATTCACCCCTCCACTTT. It yields the protein CASSEQQGNGYNSPLHF.

This clone appeared a single time. The rearrangement joins TRBV2 to TRBJ2-2; TRBD1 might be the D (5 bases). The CDR3 covers 14 residues. The germline CDR1 and CDR2 sequences are SNHLY and FYNNEI. V lost 7 bases and J 1 base, leaving 10 bases between the germline ends. The CDR3 DNA follows: TGTGCCAGCACCCACCAGGGGAACACCGGGGAGCTGTTTTTT. Protein sequence: CASTHQGNTGELFF.

The chain is built from TRBV6-5 and TRBJ2-1; no clear D. This CDR3 has 16 amino acids. V dropped 4 bases and J dropped 0 bases, with 13 bases sitting between them. Germline V CDR1 and CDR2: MNHEY, SVGAGI. The CDR3 spells CASSSVQASSYNEQFF. The CDR3 region has the DNA TGTGCCAGCAGTTCAGTCCAGGCGAGCTCCTACAATGAGCAGTTCTTC.

This chain joins TRBV19 and TRBJ2-6; 8 nucleotides match TRBD1. The CDR3 sequence is 16 residues long. V lost 10 bases and J lost 2; bases outside the gene matches: 10. In germline, CDR1 is LNHDA, CDR2 SQIVND (reference sequence). The CDR3 spells CATTQGAGTGANVLTF. In DNA, the CDR3 is TGTGCCACCACCCAGGGGGCCGGAACTGGGGCCAACGTCCTGACTTTC.

The chain joins TRBV29-1 to TRBJ1-1, with a possible D match to TRBD1 (5 bases). CDR1 is SQVTM, CDR2 ANQGSEA, per germline. Trimming pared 5 bases from V and 4 bases from J, leaving 14 bases between. The CDR3 sequence is 13 residues long. CDR3 sequence reads: CSVSGGGSTEAFF. In DNA, the CDR3 is TGCAGCGTTTCTGGGGGGGGTAGCACTGAAGCTTTCTTT. The variable domain in full, completed from reference TRBV29-1 and TRBJ1-1, reads SAVISQKPSRDICQRGTSLTIQCQVDSQVTMMFWYRQQPGQSLTLIATANQGSEATYESGFVIDKFPISRPNLTFSTLTVSNMSPEDSSIYLCSVSGGGSTEAFFGQGTRLTVV.

The chain has TRBV10-1 and TRBJ2-7; weak D call: TRBD1 (5 bases). The CDR3 extends over 16 amino acids. Germline V lookup: CDR1 WNHNN, CDR2 SYGVQD (reference sequence). Deletions cut 2 bases from V and 2 bases from J, with 16 bases between. This chain's CDR3 is CASSELQGAMAYEQYF. CDR3 coding DNA: TGCGCCAGCAGTGAGCTCCAAGGGGCCATGGCCTACGAGCAGTACTTC.

The chain couples TRBV21-1 to TRBJ2-7; the table's D call, TRBD2, has no DNA check behind it. TRBV21-1 is assigned pseudogene status. This CDR3 has 12 residues. Here the CDR3 DNA reads TGTGCCAGCGCGGGGGTTACCTACGAGCAGTACTTC. Protein sequence: CASAGVTYEQYF.

This clone has just a few counts. The chain carries TRBV2 and TRBJ1-5; TRBD1 agrees at 7 bases. The CDR3 is 13 residues long. The V gene end was trimmed by 4 bases and the J gene end by 9 bases; junction bases not matched to a gene: 6. The germline CDR1 and CDR2 sequences are SNHLY and FYNNEI. The CDR3, as DNA: TGTGCCAGCAGTGGGGACAGCGTCGGGCCCCAGCATTTT. Protein product: CASSGDSVGPQHF. The variable domain in full, with the rest retrieved from reference TRBV2 and TRBJ1-5, is EPEVTQTPSHQVTQMGQEVILRCVPISNHLYFYWYRQILGQKVEFLVSFYNNEISEKSEIFDDQFSVERPDGSNFTLKIRSTKLEDSAMYFCASSGDSVGPQHFGDGTRLSIL.

The chain is built from TRBV5-6 and TRBJ1-1; 12 positions match TRBD1. CDR1 SGHDT and CDR2 YYEEEE come from the germline V gene. This CDR3 comprises 16 residues. V shed 2 bases, J shed 5 bases, and the junction held 7 bases outside the gene matches. CDR3 coding DNA: TGTGCCAGCAGCTTCGGGGACAGGGGGCTACGAACTGAAGCTTTCTTT. Its translation is CASSFGDRGLRTEAFF.

The chain links TRBV5-3 to TRBJ2-3, with TRBD2 identical over 8 bases. TRBV5-3 belongs to the ORF category, with a function that is uncertain. V shed 1 base, J shed 8 bases, and the junction held 3 bases outside the gene matches. The CDR3 sequence is 13 residues long. CDR3 in amino acids: CARSLRREGTQYF. CDR3 DNA sequence: TGTGCCAGAAGCTTGCGACGGGAGGGTACGCAGTATTTT.